Detailed here is one T cell receptor beta chain. Antigen specificity is unknown. Time point meaning: pre-sensitization, week 0. The treatment here: therapeutic diphenylcyclopropenone sensitization with weekly scalp DPC. This sample is drawn from a study of human T cells and chemical hapten exposure. Across the study: Readings were taken at 6 days from patch tests that had applied 0.01% DPC to the upper back. The patients, most of them female, presented with alopecia areata, totalis or universalis. How much TCR each sample yielded varied, mostly because pooled library volumes differed slightly. Overall study findings and caveats: Expanded TCRs clustered into significantly more large CDR3 similarity groups than controls, the analysis revealed.

Each CDR3 protein gets one entry after TCRdb re-called the RACE reads with MiXCR. This sample has a few hundred thousand distinct CDR3 sequences, with 7.5% to 9% found just once. Germline V CDR1 and CDR2: DFQATT, SNEGSKA (reference sequence). This CDR3 comprises 15 residues. V lost 4 bases to trimming and J lost 5 bases; unmatched junction nucleotides: 9. Sequenced here: whole blood, sampled in connection with sensitization to the hapten diphenylcyclopropenone (DPC). This sequence joins TRBV20-1 and TRBJ2-5; 11 bases fit TRBD2. The TCR comes from a man between 18 and 35 years old with alopecia areata. Some clones in this sample may be carry-over from other donors' samples. CDR3 sequence (DNA): TGCAGTGCTATACTACTAGCGGGGGTCAGGGAGACCCAGTACTTC. This gives the protein CSAILLAGVRETQYF.